Here is one T cell receptor (beta chain) with its context. PBMC libraries mostly used around 460 ng of input genomic DNA, with six replicates per sample. TCRdb's copy holds only in-frame clones and misses some; the assay was immunoSEQ multiplex PCR. The repertoire holds 15,000 or so clones, with 71% as singletons. The CDR3 loop spans 17 amino acids. CDR1 SEHNR and CDR2 FQNEAQ come from the germline V gene (reference sequence). With V trimmed by 6 bases and J by 5 bases, 15 bases remained unmatched. The sample comes from a study of neoadjuvant anti-PD-1 for oral cavity cancer. The overall study: Nivolumab at 3 mg/kg was mostly given biweekly, three to four doses, pre-surgery. Patients without progression got a fourth dose around day 43.

Sample time point: after neoadjuvant nivolumab, at surgical resection. Blood cells were analyzed directly, without culture or expansion. This sequence was found in a person aged 35 to 85 with oral cavity squamous cell carcinoma. Material: PBMCs, obtained after nivolumab (anti-PD-1) treatment. This chain joins TRBV7-9 and TRBJ2-1; TRBD1 matches 8 bases. The CDR3 DNA is TGTGCCAGCAGTACCCTTTGGACAGGGATAACGAACAATGAGCAGTTCTTC. This translates into CASSTLWTGITNNEQFF.